The 32 T cell receptor beta chains below all came from one sample that was sequenced in a study of response to subunit inactivated influenza vaccine. TCRdb analysed the RT-PCR reads with MiXCR anew, one entry per CDR3 protein. Of approximately 170,000 distinct CDR3 sequences in the sample, 13% to 15% were seen once. This specimen was CD8+ T cells sorted from PBMCs, taken about 5 days after vaccination. The receptors derive from a man aged 50 to 59 who received an inactivated influenza vaccine.

The genes are TRBV20-1 and TRBJ1-2; D possibly corresponds to TRBD1 (5 bases). CDR3 length equals 14 residues. Looked up from germline, CDR1 is DFQATT and CDR2 is SNEGSKA (reference sequence). Trimming cost V 0 bases and J 8 bases, with 16 bases left between them. CDR3 bases: TGCAGTGCTAGAGACCCAGGGAGATTTGAAGGCTACACCTTC. Translation gives CSARDPGRFEGYTF.

This clonotype has only a few counts. The rearrangement links TRBV2 to TRBJ1-1; D gene uncertain. Trimming removed 3 bases from V and 0 bases from J, with 11 bases in between. The CDR3 has 15 amino acids. CDR1 and CDR2 (germline): SNHLY, FYNNEI. CDR3 bases: TGTGCCAGCAGTGAGGACGGTTTTATGAACACTGAAGCTTTCTTT. Amino acid sequence: CASSEDGFMNTEAFF. Variable domain in full (rest from reference TRBV2 and TRBJ1-1): EPEVTQTPSHQVTQMGQEVILRCVPISNHLYFYWYRQILGQKVEFLVSFYNNEISEKSEIFDDQFSVERPDGSNFTLKIRSTKLEDSAMYFCASSEDGFMNTEAFFGQGTRLTVV.

There are a few counts of this clonotype. The chain joins TRBV27 to TRBJ2-1; tentative D call: TRBD1 (6 bases). V gave up 4 bases and J gave up 6 bases, with 16 bases separating them. The CDR3 length is 15 residues. Germline V gene data show CDR1 as MNHEY and CDR2 as SMNVEV (reference sequence). CDR3 sequence reads: CASSSKIGQTNEQFF. CDR3 coding DNA: TGTGCCAGCAGTTCTAAGATCGGACAGACCAATGAGCAGTTCTTC.

There are a few counts of this clonotype. V is TRBV6-1 and J is TRBJ2-2; D is ambiguous. Germline V gene sequence: CDR1 MNHNS, CDR2 SASEGT. V gave up 5 bases and J gave up 0 bases, with 13 bases separating them. This CDR3 spans 16 amino acids. CDR3 amino acids: CASSPPEKANTGELFF. The CDR3 bases are TGTGCCAGCAGTCCGCCGGAAAAGGCGAACACCGGGGAGCTGTTTTTT.

This clonotype was counted a few times. V gene TRBV7-8 combines with J gene TRBJ2-3; D may be TRBD1 or TRBD2 (6 bases each). V dropped 2 bases and J dropped 1 base, with 10 bases sitting between them. The CDR3 sequence is 15 residues long. Per the germline V gene, CDR1 is SGHVS and CDR2 is FQNEAQ. CDR3 nucleotides: TGTGCCAGCAGCTTACTGAGGGGGGGCACAGATACGCAGTATTTT. Protein product: CASSLLRGGTDTQYF.

This clonotype was seen more than once but under ten times. Here the CDR3 reads CASSPWTGDEENIQYF. The DNA for the CDR3 is TGTGCCAGCAGCCCTTGGACAGGGGATGAGGAAAACATTCAGTACTTC. The chain carries TRBV7-9 and TRBJ2-4, with 9 bases matching TRBD1. Germline V gene data show CDR1 as SEHNR and CDR2 as FQNEAQ (reference sequence). Germline trimming cut 5 bases from V and 5 bases from J; bases unmatched to any gene: 10. CDR3 length equals 16 residues.

In this sample, this clonotype turned up a few times. This sequence joins TRBV12-3 or TRBV12-4 and TRBJ1-1; no clear D gene. The CDR3 runs to 15 residues. The V gene lost 3 bases and the J gene lost 6 bases, with 17 bases spanning the gap. The CDR3 DNA is TGTGCCAGCAGTTTTACCTTGGGGAAAAGCGCTGAAGCTTTCTTT. The encoded protein is CASSFTLGKSAEAFF.

This chain uses TRBV12-3 or TRBV12-4 with TRBJ1-3; D gene unclear. V was clipped by 8 bases and J by 4 bases, with 9 bases between them. The CDR3 length is 12 residues. The CDR3 sequence: CASAVRGNTIYF. DNA of the CDR3: TGTGCCAGCGCCGTAAGAGGAAACACCATATATTTT.

This clonotype was seen a handful of times. The chain links TRBV29-1 to TRBJ2-7, with unresolved D. Deletions cut 5 bases from V and 0 bases from J, with 11 bases between. The CDR3 length is 13 residues. Per the germline V gene, CDR1 is SQVTM and CDR2 is ANQGSEA. CDR3 DNA sequence: TGCAGCGTTTCGATCCTTGACTCCTACGAGCAGTACTTC. It specifies CSVSILDSYEQYF.

This chain uses TRBV7-9 with TRBJ1-2; D gene uncertain. The CDR3 is made up of 13 amino acids. Germline loops: CDR1 SEHNR, CDR2 FQNEAQ (reference sequence). The germline V and J ends were trimmed by 5 bases and 8 bases, with 15 bases remaining between them. The CDR3 here is CASSQGAVMGYTF. In DNA, the CDR3 is TGTGCCAGCAGCCAAGGAGCGGTTATGGGCTACACCTTC.

This rearrangement joins TRBV7-6 to TRBJ2-7, with TRBD1 matching 9 bases. The CDR3 is 15 amino acids. Germline values: CDR1 SGHVS, CDR2 FNYEAQ. The ends lost 5 bases at V and 3 bases at J; junction bases unmatched: 8. The CDR3 DNA reads TGTGCCAGCAGCGAGGGACAGGGAAACTACTACGAGCAGTACTTC. Its protein is CASSEGQGNYYEQYF.

The genes are TRBV25-1 and TRBJ1-4; perhaps TRBD1 as D (5 bases). CDR3 length: 13 residues. V lost 4 bases and J lost 8, with 11 bases in between. Germline V gene lookup returns CDR1 MGHDK and CDR2 SYGVNS. The CDR3 nucleotides are TGTGCCAGCAGTGTCGGGGGATGGGAAAAACTGTTTTTT. Translated, it gives CASSVGGWEKLFF.

In this sample, this clonotype turned up many times. The chain uses TRBV2 and TRBJ2-2; TRBD1 is a possible D gene (5 bases). CDR3 size: 14 residues. V gave up 9 bases and J gave up 1 base, with 12 bases separating them. Germline CDR1 and CDR2: SNHLY and FYNNEI. The CDR3 loop reads CARALTENTGELFF. DNA for the CDR3: TGTGCCAGGGCCCTGACAGAGAACACCGGGGAGCTGTTTTTT.

The CDR3 region has the DNA TGTGCCACCAGTGAACCTGAACTGGCGGACCACACCGGGGAGCTGTTTTTT. Translated, it gives CATSEPELADHTGELFF. The chain links TRBV24-1 to TRBJ2-2, with D hard to call. This CDR3 is built from 17 residues. The V gene lost 4 bases and the J gene lost 3 bases, with 17 bases spanning the gap. Germline assignment: CDR1 KGHDR and CDR2 SFDVKD.

The sample holds a few counts of this clonotype. J is TRBJ1-2 and V is TRBV27, with TRBD1 matching over 10 bases. Germline V lookup: CDR1 MNHEY, CDR2 SMNVEV (reference sequence). V lost 0 bases and J lost 5; bases outside the gene matches: 3. The CDR3 is 15 amino acids. The CDR3: CASSLSRTGGYGYTF. CDR3 bases: TGTGCCAGCAGTTTATCTCGGACAGGGGGTTATGGCTACACCTTC.

This clonotype was seen a handful of times. V is TRBV14 and J is TRBJ2-1; tentative D call: TRBD1 (5 bases). This CDR3 is 17 amino acids long. Looked up from germline, CDR1 is SGHDN and CDR2 is FVKESK. Trimming stripped 2 bases from V and 4 bases from J, with 18 bases between. CDR3 bases: TGTGCCAGCAGCCAAATGGGGCAGGGAAGAGCGTACAATGAGCAGTTCTTC. This codes for CASSQMGQGRAYNEQFF. Full variable domain (missing parts from reference TRBV14 and TRBJ2-1): EAGVTQFPSHSVIEKGQTVTLRCDPISGHDNLYWYRRVMGKEIKFLLHFVKESKQDESGMPNNRFLAERTGGTYSTLKVQPAELEDSGVYFCASSQMGQGRAYNEQFFGPGTRLTVL.

The V and J genes are TRBV5-5 and TRBJ1-2, with 9 nucleotides matching TRBD1. The junction had 20 bases not matched to a gene; V was cut back by 3 bases and J by 8 bases. This CDR3 is 18 amino acids long. Per the germline V gene, CDR1 is SGHKS and CDR2 is YYEKEE (reference sequence). The CDR3 DNA follows: TGTGCCAGCAGCTCCCCCCGGACAGGGGATTCCCTCACGCGGGGCTACACCTTC. The encoded protein is CASSSPRTGDSLTRGYTF.

This chain joins TRBV28 and TRBJ2-5; 8 bases agree with TRBD1. Germline V lookup: CDR1 MDHEN, CDR2 SYDVKM. Unmatched junction bases numbered 4, after V lost 5 bases and J lost 5 bases. This CDR3 is 13 amino acids long. CDR3 DNA: TGTGCCAGCAGTCGACAGGGGTTGGAGACCCAGTACTTC. Translated, it gives CASSRQGLETQYF.

This clonotype was seen only a few times. The chain has TRBV12-3 or TRBV12-4 and TRBJ2-7, with TRBD1 matching over 10 bases. CDR3 length equals 15 residues. J gave up 5 bases and V 5 bases, and 9 bases lay outside the gene matches. The CDR3 spells CASSASGQGGHEQYF. CDR3 nucleotide sequence: TGTGCCAGCAGTGCCAGCGGACAGGGGGGCCACGAGCAGTACTTC.

This clonotype was seen a single time. This chain links TRBV10-3 with TRBJ1-5; the match to TRBD1 covers 9 bases. CDR1 and CDR2 (germline): ENHRY, SYGVKD. V lost 8 bases, J lost 1 base, and 6 bases stayed unmatched. This CDR3 comprises 15 residues. The CDR3 is CAISLTGGSNQPQHF. For the CDR3, the DNA is TGTGCCATCTCTCTAACAGGGGGCAGCAATCAGCCCCAGCATTTT.

This chain links TRBV29-1 with TRBJ1-6; D may be TRBD1 (6 bases). With 4 bases removed from V and 5 bases from J, the gap between germline ends came to 9 bases. Germline V gene data show CDR1 as SQVTM and CDR2 as ANQGSEA. The CDR3 extends over 13 amino acids. CDR3 sequence: CSVGEGDNSPLHF. The DNA of the CDR3 is TGCAGCGTTGGGGAGGGGGATAATTCACCCCTCCACTTT.

The sample holds many counts of this clonotype. The chain combines TRBV5-1 with TRBJ2-1, with TRBD1 matching 10 bases. Trimming took 4 bases from V and 6 from J; bases not matched to a gene: 4. CDR1 and CDR2 from the germline V gene are SGHRS and YFSETQ. CDR3 length equals 14 residues. The CDR3 DNA is TGCGCCAGCAGCCCGGGGACAGGGGCCAATGAGCAGTTCTTC. Protein product: CASSPGTGANEQFF.

This clonotype was seen a few times. The J gene is TRBJ2-1, the V gene TRBV15; no firm D call. The CDR3 is made up of 9 amino acids. CDR1 and CDR2 from the germline V gene are LNHNV and YYDKDF (reference sequence). The CDR3 spells CTCGNEQFF. CDR3 bases: TGTACCTGTGGCAATGAGCAGTTCTTC.

The J gene is TRBJ2-1, the V gene TRBV7-8; 10 nucleotides line up with TRBD2. Trimming took 5 bases from V and 8 from J; bases not matched to a gene: 6. This CDR3 is built from 14 residues. Germline assignment: CDR1 SGHVS and CDR2 FQNEAQ. CDR3 amino acids: CASSRAGGLHEQFF. In nucleotides, the CDR3 is TGTGCCAGCAGCCGAGCGGGGGGGCTCCATGAGCAGTTCTTC.

This clonotype is a singleton in its sample. This chain uses TRBV7-8 with TRBJ2-1; unclear D gene. There are 14 residues in the CDR3. The germline CDR1 and CDR2 sequences are SGHVS and FQNEAQ. V was clipped by 8 bases and J by 1 base, with 12 bases between them. The CDR3 spells CASGTGLSYNEQFF. The CDR3 DNA is TGTGCCAGCGGCACCGGGCTATCCTACAATGAGCAGTTCTTC.

This clonotype appeared a few times. The rearrangement uses TRBV11-2 and TRBJ2-7; a weak D match, TRBD2 (6 bases). Per the germline V gene, CDR1 is SGHAT and CDR2 is FQNNGV. Deletions cut 5 bases from V and 0 bases from J, with 14 bases between. The CDR3 loop spans 15 amino acids. For the CDR3, the DNA is TGTGCCAGCAGCCCTCGGGACTTCGACTCCTACGAGCAGTACTTC. Its protein product is CASSPRDFDSYEQYF.

The CDR3 sequence is CASSVDGGDDEQYF. CDR3 nucleotide sequence: TGTGCCAGCAGCGTAGACGGGGGGGATGACGAGCAGTACTTC. The chain uses TRBV9 and TRBJ2-7; TRBD2 aligns across 8 bases. The CDR3 has 14 amino acids. Germline CDR1 is SGDLS and CDR2 is YYNGEE. V dropped 0 bases and J dropped 5; count of bases not matched to a gene: 4.

The chain couples TRBV27 to TRBJ2-1; 12 nucleotides agree with TRBD2. The CDR3 sequence is 15 residues long. Unmatched junction bases numbered 4, after V lost 2 bases and J lost 8 bases. CDR1 is MNHEY and CDR2 is SMNVEV in the germline V gene (reference sequence). CDR3 DNA: TGTGCCAGCAGTTTACAGACTAGCGGGGGTTATGAGCAGTTCTTC. This gives the protein CASSLQTSGGYEQFF.

In its sample, this clonotype was seen many times. The chain links TRBV6-1 to TRBJ2-5; TRBD2 agrees at 7 bases. Germline CDR1 MNHNS, CDR2 SASEGT. The junction had 13 bases not matched to a gene; V was cut back by 7 bases and J by 5 bases. This CDR3 is built from 15 residues. The CDR3 loop is CASIVLGGSLETQYF. CDR3 in DNA: TGTGCCAGCATAGTTTTAGGCGGGAGCTTGGAGACCCAGTACTTC.

This clonotype was seen only a few times. Compared with germline, one end of the junction differs, possibly owing to a read error. The rearrangement uses TRBV4-3 and TRBJ2-5; D remains unclear. The germline gives CDR1 LGHNA, CDR2 YSLEER. The CDR3 sequence is 17 residues long. CDR3 amino acids: CASSQELSPDAEDTQYF. CDR3 coding DNA: TGCGCCAGCAGCCAAGAGTTGTCGCCGGATGCAGAAGATACCCAGTACTTC.

The chain employs TRBV2 and TRBJ2-1, with TRBD2 identical over 9 bases. Per the germline V gene, CDR1 is SNHLY and CDR2 is FYNNEI. The V segment lost 5 bases and the J segment 0 bases; nucleotides outside the gene matches: 2. This CDR3 has 15 residues. CDR3 bases: TGTGCCAGCAGTAGCGGGGGGAGCTCCTACAATGAGCAGTTCTTC. Its translation: CASSSGGSSYNEQFF.

The chain employs TRBV6-2 or TRBV6-3 and TRBJ2-3; D call uncertain. This CDR3 is built from 11 residues. Trimming removed 7 bases from V and 6 bases from J, with 8 bases in between. From germline, CDR1 is MNHEY and CDR2 SVGEGT. The CDR3 region is CASKVTDTQYF. The CDR3 nucleotides read TGTGCCAGCAAGGTCACGGATACGCAGTATTTT.